A single sample gave rise to the 2 T cell receptor beta chains below, sequenced in a study of cytomegalovirus exposure and HLA in healthy donors. This PCR relied on a set of 60 Vbeta primers and 13 Jbeta primers. Libraries were prepared by immunoSEQ multiplex PCR; TCRdb keeps only in-frame clonotypes and omits some of them. Of 150,000 to 200,000 clones in the sample, 82% are singletons; the top ten hold approximately 1.5%. Sequenced input: PBMCs. These receptor sequences come from a woman younger than 35 in good health and CMV-seronegative.

This clone was detected once. The chain uses TRBV4-1 and TRBJ1-5; unclear D gene. Deletions cut 3 bases from V and 5 bases from J, with 17 bases between. CDR3 length equals 16 residues. Germline assignment: CDR1 MGHRA and CDR2 YSYEKL. The CDR3 nucleotides are TGCGCCAGCAGCCAGAGGGTGGTACCTGCGGATCAGCCCCAGCATTTT. Translating it yields CASSQRVVPADQPQHF.

V is TRBV30 and J is TRBJ1-6, with TRBD1 as a possible D gene (6 bases). CDR3 size: 15 residues. Trimming shortened V by 2 bases and J by 6 bases, and 14 bases separated the two germline ends. The germline V gene has CDR1 GTSNPN and CDR2 SVGIG (reference sequence). CDR3 bases: TGTGCCTGGAGTATCGGGACAAACATTAATTCACCCCTCCACTTT. Amino acids: CAWSIGTNINSPLHF.